Listed below are T cell receptor beta chains from one sample, sequenced in a study of identifying expanded T cells in peripheral blood. Clones were read by immunoSEQ multiplex PCR, and TCRdb kept only the in-frame ones, dropping some. The sample has some 96,000 clones, 75% to 90% seen once. Sequencing was done on a sample of blood. The receptors were sampled from a person aged 18-70 years in good health. The CDR3 runs from the conserved cysteine through the conserved F or W. The order of the fields is J gene, clone size, V gene, D gene, CDR3 DNA, CDR3 protein. D genes are given only for firm matches. Clone size is given for some rows only: seen once, a few or many times, or a class if the clone is expanded.

>TRBJ2-3|-|TRBV13|TRBD1
TGTGCCAGCAGCTTAGTGCCTGAGGGGGCTACCGGGACCACAGATACGCAGTATTTT
CASSLVPEGATGTTDTQYF
>TRBJ1-2|-|TRBV6-1|-
TGTGCCAGCAGTGAAGGGGGGTATGGCTACACCTTC
CASSEGGYGYTF
>TRBJ1-6|once|TRBV18|-
TGTGCCAGCTCACCAGATATGGGTTCACCCCTCCACTTT
CASSPDMGSPLHF
>TRBJ2-3|-|TRBV5-4|TRBD2
TGTGCCAGCAGCATCAGACTAGCGGGGGGGCCAGATACGCAGTATTTT
CASSIRLAGGPDTQYF
>TRBJ2-5|-|TRBV7-2|TRBD2
TGTGCCAGCAGCCCGACTAGCGGGGGTTTTTTAGAGACCCAGTACTTC
CASSPTSGGFLETQYF
>TRBJ2-7|-|TRBV7-2|-
TGTGCCAGCAGCCCCGCTCTGGGAAGCTGGTACGAGCAGTACTTC
CASSPALGSWYEQYF
>TRBJ1-1|-|TRBV29-1|-
TGCAGCGTTGGACTACAGAAGAACACTGAAGCTTTCTTT
CSVGLQKNTEAFF
>TRBJ1-3|-|TRBV7-2|-
TGTGCCAGCAGCTTACAGGGGCGCAGCTCTGGAAACACCATATATTTT
CASSLQGRSSGNTIYF
>TRBJ2-1|-|TRBV30|TRBD2
TGTGCCTGGGACTCGGGACTAGCTTACTGGCAGTTCTTC
CAWDSGLAYWQFF
>TRBJ1-1|few|TRBV27|-
TGTGCCAGCAGGCCCATGGGGATTGTCACTGAAGCTTTCTTT
CASRPMGIVTEAFF
>TRBJ2-7|-|TRBV5-1|-
TGCGCCAGCAGCTTGGTGTCAGAAGTTCAGTACTTC
CASSLVSEVQYF
>TRBJ2-2|-|TRBV27|-
TGTGCCAGCAGTTTTCGAACCGGGGAGCTGTTTTTT
CASSFRTGELFF
>TRBJ2-2|-|TRBV9|TRBD2
TGTGCCAGCACAGTCCTAGCGGACAACACCGGGGAGCTGTTTTTT
CASTVLADNTGELFF
>TRBJ2-7|once|TRBV7-2|-
TGTGCCAGCAGCTCGACAGGCCGGAATTACGAGCAGTACTTC
CASSSTGRNYEQYF
>TRBJ2-1|-|TRBV11-2|-
TGTGCCAGCAGCTTAGGGGGGTTAGGGCCTGAGCAGTTCTTC
CASSLGGLGPEQFF
>TRBJ1-1|few|TRBV4-1|TRBD1
TGCGCCAGCAGCCACGGACAGGGAGCTTCCACTGAAGCTTTCTTT
CASSHGQGASTEAFF
>TRBJ2-7|-|TRBV19|TRBD2
TGTGCCAGTAGTATGGCGGTAGCGGGAGTCCACTCCTACGAGCAGTACTTC
CASSMAVAGVHSYEQYF
>TRBJ2-3|-|TRBV29-1|-
TGCAGCGTTACGGACAGCACAGATACGCAGTATTTT
CSVTDSTDTQYF
>TRBJ2-1|-|TRBV7-7|-
TGTGCCAGCAGCCGGGGTGGCGATGAGCAGTTCTTC
CASSRGGDEQFF
>TRBJ1-5|-|TRBV2|TRBD1
TGTGCCAGCAGTGAACAGGGGGCTGATCAGCCCCAGCATTTT
CASSEQGADQPQHF
>TRBJ1-4|-|TRBV4-1|TRBD1
TGCGCCAGCAGCCAAGATCTTAGGGCAGGGGGCGCCTCTAATGAAAAACTGTTTTTT
CASSQDLRAGGASNEKLFF
>TRBJ2-1|-|TRBV7-2|-
TGTGCCAGCAGCTTAGCCCGGGACGGAGCAAACCCCTACAATGAGCAGTTCTTC
CASSLARDGANPYNEQFF
>TRBJ1-5|-|TRBV19|-
TGTGCCAGTACTACCGGACAGTTAAATCAGCCCCAGCATTTT
CASTTGQLNQPQHF
>TRBJ1-1|once|TRBV27|TRBD1
TGTGCCAGCAGTGGGACAGGGGGGTTGGACACTGAAGCTTTCTTT
CASSGTGGLDTEAFF
>TRBJ2-7|-|TRBV11-3|-
TGTGCCAGCAGCATTGACTCCGCAAGGAGAGACGAGCAGTACTTC
CASSIDSARRDEQYF
>TRBJ2-7|once|TRBV5-6|-
TGTGCCAGCAGCTCGTCCTACGAGCAGTACTTC
CASSSSYEQYF
>TRBJ2-2|-|TRBV7-7|TRBD2
TGTGCCAGCAGCCGGACTAGCGGGTCCACCGGGGAGCTGTTTTTT
CASSRTSGSTGELFF
>TRBJ2-3|-|TRBV7-3|-
TGTGCCAGCAGCTTTGAAGCGGCCCGCACAGATACGCAGTATTTT
CASSFEAARTDTQYF
>TRBJ2-3|-|TRBV2|TRBD2
TGTGCCAGCAGGAAGACGACTAGCGCCCTAGGAGATACGCAGTATTTT
CASRKTTSALGDTQYF
>TRBJ1-5|few|TRBV10-2|TRBD1
TGCGCCACGGGACAGGGGGCTTTTCAGCCCCAGCATTTT
CATGQGAFQPQHF
>TRBJ1-1|-|TRBV27|-
TGTGCCAGCAGTTTATGGCCGAGCGGCACTGAAGCTTTCTTT
CASSLWPSGTEAFF
>TRBJ2-2|-|TRBV2|-
TGTGCCAGCGTGGGGTCAGGAACCGGGGAGCTGTTTTTT
CASVGSGTGELFF
>TRBJ2-7|-|TRBV6-6|TRBD1
TGTGCCAGCAGTTATCGGGGACAGTACCCCTACGAGCAGTACTTC
CASSYRGQYPYEQYF
>TRBJ2-2|-|TRBV15|TRBD1
TGTGCCACCAGCGCAAGTCGGACAGGGGGCGCGTACACCGGGGAGCTGTTTTTT
CATSASRTGGAYTGELFF
>TRBJ2-3|-|TRBV5-4|-
TGTGCCAGCAGCTCTGGCACCCGAAGGGATACGCAGTATTTT
CASSSGTRRDTQYF
>TRBJ2-7|once|TRBV14|TRBD2
TGTGCCAGCAGCCGGGGAGTAGCGGGGCGCTACGAGCAGTACTTC
CASSRGVAGRYEQYF
>TRBJ1-1|-|TRBV5-1|-
TGCGCCAGCAGCTTGGATTGGGTGGGTCGGACTGAAGCTTTCTTT
CASSLDWVGRTEAFF
>TRBJ2-7|-|TRBV6-5|-
TGTGCCAGCAGTTATGACCTGTACTCCTACGAGCAGTACTTC
CASSYDLYSYEQYF
>TRBJ2-5|-|TRBV11-3|-
TGTGCCAGCAGCGAAGGTCCCAGGCTGGAGACCCAGTACTTC
CASSEGPRLETQYF
>TRBJ1-2|-|TRBV30|-
TGTGCCTGGAGTGTAGGGACGGTTTATGGCTACACCTTC
CAWSVGTVYGYTF
>TRBJ1-2|-|TRBV19|-
TGTGCCAGTAGGGCGGGGGGCAAGTATGGCTACACCTTC
CASRAGGKYGYTF
>TRBJ2-7|-|TRBV7-8|-
TGTGCCAGCAGTCATCGAGGGGAGCAGTACTTC
CASSHRGEQYF
>TRBJ1-1|-|TRBV18|-
TGTGCCAGCTCATCGACCACGCGGCAGCGCATGAACACTGAAGCTTTCTTT
CASSSTTRQRMNTEAFF
>TRBJ1-2|-|TRBV6-1|-
TGTGCCAGCAGTCTCCAGACCTTCTTCGGCTACACCTTC
CASSLQTFFGYTF
>TRBJ2-7|-|TRBV5-5|-
TGTGCCAGCAGCCTGGCCGGGACACCGAACGTCTACGAGCAGTACTTC
CASSLAGTPNVYEQYF
>TRBJ1-4|-|TRBV5-6|-
TGTGCCAGCAGCATAGGGACGGCCTCAGCAGAAAAACTGTTTTTT
CASSIGTASAEKLFF
>TRBJ1-1|-|TRBV11-3|-
TGTGCCAGCAGCTTTGGGGGCATGAACACTGAAGCTTTCTTT
CASSFGGMNTEAFF
>TRBJ2-1|-|TRBV19|TRBD2
TGTGCCAGTAGTATAGATTTACTAGCGGCTAGGGACAATGAGCAGTTCTTC
CASSIDLLAARDNEQFF